This TCR beta chain was found in a study of T cell clonality in common variable immunodeficiency (dated by TCRdb to about 2015). General findings and caveats noted by the study authors: According to the authors, finding the cause of the higher clonality in CVID would require sequencing the repertoires of T cell subpopulations. Even though DNA input was equal, the average per sample came to 82,000 or so unique sequences for controls compared with around 32,000 for CVID samples. Fewer TCRbeta clones were shared among CVID subjects than among healthy controls (p < 0.0001). TCRbeta clonality was higher in CVID subjects than in healthy controls (t-test p = 0.018), and the increase was most characteristic of about a third of subjects. Correlations between repertoire features and clinical complications were limited by patient heterogeneity within the CVID cohort. CVID TCRbeta sequences were reported to have fewer deletions and N-nucleotide insertions and to lack highly modified clones with 13 or more V deletions.

The germline V gene yields SGHRS for CDR1 and YFSETQ for CDR2. The CDR3 covers 14 residues, taking in both the cysteine and the phenylalanine. Sequencing covers 33 bases of the CDR3, shown here with the frame starting at base 1. V is reduced by 0 bases and J by 0 bases, leaving a spacing of 3 bases between them. This clone showed up many times. The clone's antigen remains unknown. The read comes to an end 3 residues before the CDR3 does, leaving the germline J gene to fill in the end. CVID samples and control samples contributed equivalent amounts of genomic DNA as sequencing input. For every sample, a 60 bp segment covering the rearranged TCRbeta CDR3 region was amplified and then sequenced. TCRbeta amplification used the immunoSEQ assay, a bias-corrected multiplex PCR with high-throughput sequencing. The study's processing was this. Every unique nucleotide sequence counted as a clone and was annotated with V, D and J genes, copy number and frequency. Sequences were labeled productive if in frame, and non-productive if out of frame or containing stop codons. Clonality was calculated from Shannon's entropy as previously described. Mean CDR3 Kyte-Doolittle hydropathy was derived from the predicted amino acid sequences of productive clones. Hierarchical clustering of scaled V gene usage was performed with the R hclust function using Manhattan distance and complete linkage. To assess clone sharing by CDR3 amino acid sequence, 12 repertoires per group were resampled over 100 rounds. Repertoires were searched for 65 to 75 published EBV-specific and about 250 published CMV-specific TCRbeta sequences. After two CVID samples that produced fewer than 10,000 sequences were dropped from the analysis, some 40 CVID repertoires remained. TCRdb took this table from immuneACCESS and kept in-frame rearrangements with V and J called. Such tables lack part of the clones; where checked against another copy, unresolved V genes explain under half of the gap, and the rest is unexplained. The V and J calls and clone size are taken from that table; D and trimming were inferred from the DNA. The sample features some 19,000 clones, and none is a singleton. The top ten constitute approximately 7% of the sample.

Standard criteria were used to diagnose CVID, namely serum IgG, IgA and/or IgM reduced below the normal range together with specific antibody deficiency. There were approximately 46 subjects in the CVID group (roughly 30 male and 15 female), ranging in age from about 8 to 70 years, with a mean age of around 40. Most CVID patients and most healthy controls were of Caucasian heritage. At the time of study participation, every CVID subject had been on replacement immunoglobulin therapy for one year or longer. No CVID subject was ill or taking immunomodulatory or immunosuppressive medication when blood was collected. From each donor, roughly 5 to 8 ml of heparinized peripheral whole blood was collected. Genomic DNA from adults with common variable immune deficiency (CVID) and from healthy adult controls was used for sequencing of TCRbeta CDR3 repertoires. Diluted blood was density-centrifuged over Hypaque 1077 or Ficoll-Paque to isolate peripheral blood mononuclear cells. Genomic DNA was extracted from unsorted mononuclear cells by Qiagen column purification or by a centrifugation-based method.

The source material was peripheral blood mononuclear cells. This clonotype originated in a human donor with common variable immunodeficiency. The sequence links TRBV5-1 to TRBJ1-4; the D gene is not confidently resolved. The CDR3 region: CASSLDTTNEKLFF. The covered CDR3 bases are TGCGCCAGCAGCTTGGACACAACTAATGAAAAA. With all but the CDR3 taken from the reference TRBV5-1 and TRBJ1-4 genes, the full variable domain is: KAGVTQTPRYLIKTRGQQVTLSCSPISGHRSVSWYQQTPGQGLQFLFEYFSETQRNKGNFPGRFSGRQFSNSRSEMNVSTLELGDSALYLCASSLDTTNEKLFFGSGTQLSVL.